The subject of this entry is one T cell receptor beta chain. Its antigen is still unknown. The PCR had 60 Vbeta and 13 Jbeta primers. Repertoires were generated with immunoSEQ multiplex PCR, while TCRdb's copy carries only in-frame clones and drops some. The sample consists of about 38,000 clones, roughly 89% of them appearing once. V shed 3 bases, J shed 1 base, and the junction held 12 bases outside the gene matches. The CDR3 runs 18 residues. In germline, CDR1 is SEHNR, CDR2 FQNEAQ (reference sequence). The data belong to a study of cytomegalovirus exposure and HLA in healthy donors. General study results and limits: Despite most TCR sequences being rare, some public TCRs occurred in many donors. A later look showed TCR association rates differing by HLA locus, highest for DRB1 and lowest for HLA-C. A later analysis, which compared TCR beta chains of equal frequency, found the HLA-associated ones more clonally expanded.

This TCR was recovered from a woman in her thirties or forties in good health and CMV-seropositive. This chain joins TRBV7-9 and TRBJ2-3; 8 positions match TRBD2. Sample: PBMCs. In nucleotides, the CDR3 is TGTGCCAGCAGCTTCGGGGGGGCCAATTTCATCGGCACAGATACGCAGTATTTT. Amino acid sequence: CASSFGGANFIGTDTQYF.